This T cell receptor beta chain was recorded in a study of T-cell memory formation after mild COVID-19. Study information: There were largely donor-specific TCR clusters. Whole-study findings and limits: The finding that pre-infection memory included some responding clones suggested that cross-reactive memory joined. The authors did not confirm SARS-CoV-2 specificity of second-wave clones peaking day 37.

TCR alpha and TCR beta cDNA libraries carrying sample barcodes and UMIs came from 5'RACE with constant-segment primers. From the 5' RACE reads, TCRdb called clonotypes with MiXCR, one entry per CDR3 protein. The table lists about 440,000 distinct CDR3 sequences, roughly 20% of them singletons, with around 8.4% in the top ten. Trimming cost V 3 bases and J 11 bases, with 8 bases left between them. The length of the CDR3 is 12 residues. Germline CDR1 MNHEY, CDR2 SMNVEV (reference sequence). This clonotype has a handful of counts. Its specificity is unknown. The sequence came from an adult woman who had mild COVID-19 (a few samples of this study predate the infection). Cell type and time point are not known. The chain links TRBV27 to TRBJ1-6; D might be TRBD1 (5 bases). Material for sequencing was PBMCs or a T cell subset sorted from them (not recorded which). The CDR3 coding sequence is TGTGCCAGCAGTTTGAGGGGAACACCCCTCCACTTT. Amino acids: CASSLRGTPLHF.